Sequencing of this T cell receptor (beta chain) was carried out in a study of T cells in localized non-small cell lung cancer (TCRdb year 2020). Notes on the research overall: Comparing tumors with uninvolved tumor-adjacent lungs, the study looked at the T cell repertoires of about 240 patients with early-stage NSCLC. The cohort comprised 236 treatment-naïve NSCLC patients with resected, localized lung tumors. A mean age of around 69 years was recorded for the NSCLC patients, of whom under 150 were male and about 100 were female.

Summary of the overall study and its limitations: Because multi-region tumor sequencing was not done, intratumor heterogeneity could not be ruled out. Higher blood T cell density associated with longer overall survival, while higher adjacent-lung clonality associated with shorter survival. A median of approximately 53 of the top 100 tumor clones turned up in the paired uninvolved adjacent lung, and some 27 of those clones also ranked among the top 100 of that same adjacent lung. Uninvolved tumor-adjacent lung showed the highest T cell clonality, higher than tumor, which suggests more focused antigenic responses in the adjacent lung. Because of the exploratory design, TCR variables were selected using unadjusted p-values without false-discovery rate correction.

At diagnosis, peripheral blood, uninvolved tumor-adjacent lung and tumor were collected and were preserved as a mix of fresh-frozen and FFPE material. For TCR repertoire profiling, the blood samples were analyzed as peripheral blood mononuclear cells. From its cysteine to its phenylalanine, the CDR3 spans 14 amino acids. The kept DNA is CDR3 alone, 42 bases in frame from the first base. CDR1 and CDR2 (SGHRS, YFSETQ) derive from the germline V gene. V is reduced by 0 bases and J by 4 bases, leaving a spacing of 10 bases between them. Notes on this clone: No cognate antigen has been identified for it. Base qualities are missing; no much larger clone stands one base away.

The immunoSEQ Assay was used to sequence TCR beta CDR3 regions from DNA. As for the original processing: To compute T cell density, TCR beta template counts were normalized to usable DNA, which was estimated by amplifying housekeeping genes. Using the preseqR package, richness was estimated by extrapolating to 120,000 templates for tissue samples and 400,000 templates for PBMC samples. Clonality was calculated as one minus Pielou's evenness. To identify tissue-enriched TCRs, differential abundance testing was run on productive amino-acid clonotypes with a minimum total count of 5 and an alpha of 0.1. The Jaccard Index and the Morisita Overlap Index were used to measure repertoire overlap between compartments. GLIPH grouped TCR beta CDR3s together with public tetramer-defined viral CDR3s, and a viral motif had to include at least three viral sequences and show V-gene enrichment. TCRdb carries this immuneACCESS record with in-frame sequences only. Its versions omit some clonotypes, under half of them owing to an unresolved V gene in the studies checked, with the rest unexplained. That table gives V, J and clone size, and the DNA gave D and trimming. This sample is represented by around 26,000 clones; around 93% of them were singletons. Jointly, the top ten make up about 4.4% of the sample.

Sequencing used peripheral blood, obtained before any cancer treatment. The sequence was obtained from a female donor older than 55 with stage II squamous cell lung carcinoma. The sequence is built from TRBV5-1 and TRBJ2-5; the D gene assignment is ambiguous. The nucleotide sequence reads TGCGCCAGCAGCTTGGGCGGAGTCGGAGAGACCCAGTACTTC. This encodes CASSLGGVGETQYF.